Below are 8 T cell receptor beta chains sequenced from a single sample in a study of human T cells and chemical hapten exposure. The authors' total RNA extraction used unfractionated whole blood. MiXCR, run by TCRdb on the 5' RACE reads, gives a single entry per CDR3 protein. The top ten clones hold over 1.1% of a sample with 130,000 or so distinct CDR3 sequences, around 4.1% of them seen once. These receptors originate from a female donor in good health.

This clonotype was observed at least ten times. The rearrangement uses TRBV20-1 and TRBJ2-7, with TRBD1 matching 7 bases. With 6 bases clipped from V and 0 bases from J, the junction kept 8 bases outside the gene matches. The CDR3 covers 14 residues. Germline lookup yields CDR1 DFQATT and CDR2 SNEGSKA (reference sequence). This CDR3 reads CSAQPGQSSYEQYF. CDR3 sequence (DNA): TGCAGTGCGCAACCGGGACAGAGCTCCTACGAGCAGTACTTC.

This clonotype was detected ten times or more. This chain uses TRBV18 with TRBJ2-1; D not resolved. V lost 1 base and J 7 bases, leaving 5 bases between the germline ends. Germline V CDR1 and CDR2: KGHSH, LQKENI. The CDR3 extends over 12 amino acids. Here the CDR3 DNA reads TGTGCCAGCTCACCACTCGGTAATGAGCAGTTCTTC. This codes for CASSPLGNEQFF.

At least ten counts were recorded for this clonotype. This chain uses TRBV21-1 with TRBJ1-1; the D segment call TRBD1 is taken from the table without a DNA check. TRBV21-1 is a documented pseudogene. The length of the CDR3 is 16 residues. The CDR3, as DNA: TGTGCCAGCAGCAACGCCCACAGGGGTCGGAACACTGAAGCTTTCTTT. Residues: CASSNAHRGRNTEAFF.

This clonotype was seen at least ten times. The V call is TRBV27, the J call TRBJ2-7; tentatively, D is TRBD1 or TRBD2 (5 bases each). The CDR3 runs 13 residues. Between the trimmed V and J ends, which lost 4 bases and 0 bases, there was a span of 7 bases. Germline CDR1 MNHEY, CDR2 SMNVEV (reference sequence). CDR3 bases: TGTGCCAGCAGTTGGGGGACCTCCTACGAGCAGTACTTC. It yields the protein CASSWGTSYEQYF.

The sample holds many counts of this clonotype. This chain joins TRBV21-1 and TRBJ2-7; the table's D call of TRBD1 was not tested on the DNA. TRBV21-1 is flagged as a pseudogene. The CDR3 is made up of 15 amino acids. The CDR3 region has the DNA TGTGCCAGCAGCAAAGCGCCAGCGGGGGCCCGCCAGCAGTACTTC. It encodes CASSKAPAGARQQYF.

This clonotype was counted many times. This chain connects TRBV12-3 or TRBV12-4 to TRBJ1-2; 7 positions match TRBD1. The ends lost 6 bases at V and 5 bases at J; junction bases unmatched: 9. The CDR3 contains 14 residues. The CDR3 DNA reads TGTGCCAGCAGCCTCGACAGGGAGGTTTATGGCTACACCTTC. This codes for CASSLDREVYGYTF.

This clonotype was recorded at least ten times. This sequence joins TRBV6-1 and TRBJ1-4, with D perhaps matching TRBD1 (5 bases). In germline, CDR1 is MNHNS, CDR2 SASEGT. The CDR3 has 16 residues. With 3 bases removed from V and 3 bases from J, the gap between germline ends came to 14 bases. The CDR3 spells CASSEWGEASNEKLFF. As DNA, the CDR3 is TGTGCCAGCAGTGAGTGGGGGGAGGCATCTAATGAAAAACTGTTTTTT.

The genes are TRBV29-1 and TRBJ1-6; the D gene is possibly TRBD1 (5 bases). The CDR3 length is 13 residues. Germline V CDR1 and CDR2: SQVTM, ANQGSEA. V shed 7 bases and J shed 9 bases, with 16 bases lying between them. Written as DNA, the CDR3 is TGCAGCGCCCCGGGACTCGGCGGTTCACCCCTCCACTTT. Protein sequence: CSAPGLGGSPLHF.